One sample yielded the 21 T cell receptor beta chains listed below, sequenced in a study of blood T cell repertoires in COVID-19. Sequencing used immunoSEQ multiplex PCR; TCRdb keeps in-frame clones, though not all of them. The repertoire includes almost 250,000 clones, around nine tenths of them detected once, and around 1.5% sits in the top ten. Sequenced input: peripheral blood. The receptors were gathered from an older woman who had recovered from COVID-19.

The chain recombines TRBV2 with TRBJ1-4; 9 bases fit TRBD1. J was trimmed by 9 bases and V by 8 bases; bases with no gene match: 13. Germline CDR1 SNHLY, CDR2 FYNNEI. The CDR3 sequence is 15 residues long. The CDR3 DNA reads TGTGCCAGCTCCCCCGGGACAGGGCCACTCCAAAAACTGTTTTTT. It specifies CASSPGTGPLQKLFF.

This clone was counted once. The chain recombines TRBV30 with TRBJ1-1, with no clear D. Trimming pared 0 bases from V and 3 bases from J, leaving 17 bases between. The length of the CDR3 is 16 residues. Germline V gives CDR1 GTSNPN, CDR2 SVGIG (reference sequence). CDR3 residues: CAWSVSPRGRDTEAFF. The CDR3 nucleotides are TGTGCCTGGAGTGTATCCCCCCGGGGAAGGGACACTGAAGCTTTCTTT.

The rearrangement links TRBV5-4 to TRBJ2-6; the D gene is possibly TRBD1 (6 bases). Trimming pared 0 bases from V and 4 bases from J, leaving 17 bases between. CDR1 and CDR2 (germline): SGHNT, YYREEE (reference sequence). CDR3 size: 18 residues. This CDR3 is CASSLGGAQGFGANVLTF. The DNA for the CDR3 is TGTGCCAGCAGCTTGGGGGGCGCACAGGGCTTCGGGGCCAACGTCCTGACTTTC.

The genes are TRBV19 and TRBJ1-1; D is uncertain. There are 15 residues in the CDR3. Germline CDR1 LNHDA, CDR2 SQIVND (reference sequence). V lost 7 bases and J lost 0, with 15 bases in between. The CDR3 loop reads CASTVSGVVNTEAFF. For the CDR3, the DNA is TGTGCCAGTACCGTGTCGGGAGTTGTGAACACTGAAGCTTTCTTT.

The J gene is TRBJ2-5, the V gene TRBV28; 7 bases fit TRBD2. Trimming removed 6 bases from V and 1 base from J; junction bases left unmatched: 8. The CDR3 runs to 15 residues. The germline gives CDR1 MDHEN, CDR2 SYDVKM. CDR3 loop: CASSALSGFQETQYF. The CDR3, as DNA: TGTGCCAGCAGCGCCCTTAGCGGGTTCCAAGAGACCCAGTACTTC.

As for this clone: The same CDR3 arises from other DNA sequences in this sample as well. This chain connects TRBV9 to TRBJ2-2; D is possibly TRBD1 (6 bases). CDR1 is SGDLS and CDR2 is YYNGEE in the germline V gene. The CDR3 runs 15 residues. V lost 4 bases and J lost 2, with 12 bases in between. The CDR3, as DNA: TGTGCCAGCAGCAGCAGGGGCCTTAACACCGGGGAGCTGTTTTTT. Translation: CASSSRGLNTGELFF.

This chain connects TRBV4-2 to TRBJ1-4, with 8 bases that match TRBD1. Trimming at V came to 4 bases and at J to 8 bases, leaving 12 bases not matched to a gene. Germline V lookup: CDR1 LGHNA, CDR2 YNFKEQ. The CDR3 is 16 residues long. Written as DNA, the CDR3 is TGTGCCAGCAGCCGCGGACAGGGACTGGGAGAAGAAAAACTGTTTTTT. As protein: CASSRGQGLGEEKLFF.

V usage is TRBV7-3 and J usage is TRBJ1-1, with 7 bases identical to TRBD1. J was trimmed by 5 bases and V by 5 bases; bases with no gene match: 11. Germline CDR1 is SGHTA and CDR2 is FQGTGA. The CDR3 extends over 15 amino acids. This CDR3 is CASSPNGQGGTEAFF. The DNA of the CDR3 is TGTGCCAGCAGCCCAAACGGGCAGGGGGGAACTGAAGCTTTCTTT.

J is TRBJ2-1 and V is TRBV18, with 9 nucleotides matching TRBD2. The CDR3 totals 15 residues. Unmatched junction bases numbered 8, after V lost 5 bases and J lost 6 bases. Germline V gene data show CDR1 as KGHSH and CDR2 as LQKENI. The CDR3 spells CASSSSASGANEQFF. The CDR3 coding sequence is TGTGCCAGCTCAAGTTCGGCTAGCGGGGCCAATGAGCAGTTCTTC.

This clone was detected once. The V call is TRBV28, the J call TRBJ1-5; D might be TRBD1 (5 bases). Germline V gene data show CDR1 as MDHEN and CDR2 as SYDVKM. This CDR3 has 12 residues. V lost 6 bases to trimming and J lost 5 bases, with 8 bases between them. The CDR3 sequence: CASRPGDQPQHF. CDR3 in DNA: TGTGCCAGCAGGCCGGGGGATCAGCCCCAGCATTTT.

The CDR3 DNA reads as TGTGCCAGCAGCGTCCCCGGACTGGACACCATATATTTT. Protein product: CASSVPGLDTIYF. This chain uses TRBV9 with TRBJ1-3; D uncertain. Germline-derived CDR1 and CDR2 are SGDLS and YYNGEE. V dropped 2 bases and J dropped 8 bases, with 11 bases sitting between them. This CDR3 is built from 13 residues.

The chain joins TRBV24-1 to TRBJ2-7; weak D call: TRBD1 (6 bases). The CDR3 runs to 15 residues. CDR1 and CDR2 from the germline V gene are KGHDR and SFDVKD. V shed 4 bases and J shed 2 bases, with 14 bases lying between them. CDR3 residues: CATSELTRGTYEQYF. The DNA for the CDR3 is TGTGCCACCAGTGAACTTACCAGGGGAACCTACGAGCAGTACTTC.

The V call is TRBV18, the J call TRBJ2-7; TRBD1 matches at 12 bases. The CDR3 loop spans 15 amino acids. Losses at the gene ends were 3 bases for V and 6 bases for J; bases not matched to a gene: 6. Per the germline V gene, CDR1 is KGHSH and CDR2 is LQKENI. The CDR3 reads CASSPPGQGAREQYF. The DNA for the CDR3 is TGTGCCAGCTCACCCCCGGGACAGGGGGCGCGCGAGCAGTACTTC.

Here the CDR3 reads CATRDLNTGELFF. In nucleotides, the CDR3 is TGTGCCACCAGGGACTTAAACACCGGGGAGCTGTTTTTT. This chain uses TRBV24-1 with TRBJ2-2; the D gene is possibly TRBD2 (5 bases). Germline V gene sequence: CDR1 KGHDR, CDR2 SFDVKD. Trimming shortened V by 7 bases and J by 2 bases, and 7 bases separated the two germline ends. The CDR3 contains 13 residues.

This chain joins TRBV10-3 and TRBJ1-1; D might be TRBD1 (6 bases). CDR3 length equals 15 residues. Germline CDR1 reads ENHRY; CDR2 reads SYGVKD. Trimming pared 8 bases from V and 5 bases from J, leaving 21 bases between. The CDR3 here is CAICGREAGETEAFF. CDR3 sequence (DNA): TGTGCCATCTGCGGCAGGGAAGCAGGGGAGACTGAAGCTTTCTTT.

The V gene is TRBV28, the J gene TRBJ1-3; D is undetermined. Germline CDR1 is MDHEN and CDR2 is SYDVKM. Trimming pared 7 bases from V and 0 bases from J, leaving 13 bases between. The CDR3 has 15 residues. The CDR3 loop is CASKTFPGSGNTIYF. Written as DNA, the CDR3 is TGTGCCAGCAAAACCTTTCCAGGCTCTGGAAACACCATATATTTT. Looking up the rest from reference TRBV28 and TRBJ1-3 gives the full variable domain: DVKVTQSSRYLVKRTGEKVFLECVQDMDHENMFWYRQDPGLGLRLIYFSYDVKMKEKGDIPEGYSVSREKKERFSLILESASTNQTSMYLCASKTFPGSGNTIYFGEGSWLTVV.

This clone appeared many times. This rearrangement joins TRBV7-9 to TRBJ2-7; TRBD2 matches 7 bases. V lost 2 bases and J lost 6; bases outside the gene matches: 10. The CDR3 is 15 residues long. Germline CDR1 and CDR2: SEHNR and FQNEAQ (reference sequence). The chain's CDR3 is CASSLLSGAAGEQYF. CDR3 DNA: TGTGCCAGCAGCTTACTGAGCGGGGCGGCTGGCGAGCAGTACTTC. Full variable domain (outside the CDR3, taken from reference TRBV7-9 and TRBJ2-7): DTGVSQNPRHKITKRGQNVTFRCDPISEHNRLYWYRQTLGQGPEFLTYFQNEAQLEKSRLLSDRFSAERPKGSFSTLEIQRTEQGDSAMYLCASSLLSGAAGEQYFGPGTRLTVT.

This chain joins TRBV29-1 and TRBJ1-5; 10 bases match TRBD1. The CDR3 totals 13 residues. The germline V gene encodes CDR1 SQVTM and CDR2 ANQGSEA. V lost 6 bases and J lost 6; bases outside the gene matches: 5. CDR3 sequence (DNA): TGCAGCGTGGCCGGACAGGGGGGTCAGCCCCAGCATTTT. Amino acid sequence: CSVAGQGGQPQHF.

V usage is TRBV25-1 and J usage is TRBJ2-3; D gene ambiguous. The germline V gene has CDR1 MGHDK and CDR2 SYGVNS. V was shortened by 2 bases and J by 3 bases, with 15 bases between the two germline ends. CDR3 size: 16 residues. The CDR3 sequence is CASSELVHPLTDTQYF. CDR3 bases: TGTGCCAGCAGTGAACTGGTACACCCTCTTACAGATACGCAGTATTTT. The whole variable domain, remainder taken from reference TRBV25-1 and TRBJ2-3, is EADIYQTPRYLVIGTGKKITLECSQTMGHDKMYWYQQDPGMELHLIHYSYGVNSTEKGDLSSESTVSRIRTEHFPLTLESARPSHTSQYLCASSELVHPLTDTQYFGPGTRLTVL.

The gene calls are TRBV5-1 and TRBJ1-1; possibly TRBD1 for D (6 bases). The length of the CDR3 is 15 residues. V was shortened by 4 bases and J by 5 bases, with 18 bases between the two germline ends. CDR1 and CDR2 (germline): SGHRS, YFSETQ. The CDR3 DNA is TGCGCCAGCAGCCATTCGGGACGGGGGGCGACTGAAGCTTTCTTT. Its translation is CASSHSGRGATEAFF.

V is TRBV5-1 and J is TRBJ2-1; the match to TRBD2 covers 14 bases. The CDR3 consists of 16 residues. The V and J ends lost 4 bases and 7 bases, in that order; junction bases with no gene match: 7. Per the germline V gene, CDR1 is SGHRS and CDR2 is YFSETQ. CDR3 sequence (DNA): TGCGCCAGCAGCCCGGGACTAGCGGGGGTTGCGAATGAGCAGTTCTTC. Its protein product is CASSPGLAGVANEQFF.